The rows below give T cell receptor beta chains drawn from one sample of a study of T cells in localized non-small cell lung cancer. Sequencing used immunoSEQ multiplex PCR; TCRdb keeps in-frame clones, though not all of them. The sample has about 31,000 clones; 90% to 95% are singletons. The sequencing here drew on peripheral blood, taken before any cancer treatment. The source of these receptors is a woman between 40 and 69 years old with stage I lung adenocarcinoma. The CDR3 runs from the conserved cysteine through the conserved F or W. D genes are given only for firm matches. Clone size is shown for a subset of rows, as once, few, many or a class of expanded clone.

>NA|TRBJ2-2|NA|TRBV28
TGTGCCAGCAGTCGAAGGAGGGGGCAGAACACCGGGGAGCTGTTTTTT
CASSRRRGQNTGELFF
>NA|TRBJ2-5|NA|TRBV2
TGTGCCAGCAAGAGGTCTAGTCAAATCCAAGAGACCCAGTACTTC
CASKRSSQIQETQYF
>NA|TRBJ1-6|TRBD1|TRBV9
TGTGCCAGCAGCGTCACACAGGGGAACTCCTATAATTCACCCCTCCACTTT
CASSVTQGNSYNSPLHF
>NA|TRBJ2-1|TRBD2|TRBV7-3
TGTGCCAGCAGCTCTGGTGGGCTAGCGGGAGGAAATGAGCAGTTCTTC
CASSSGGLAGGNEQFF
>NA|TRBJ2-7|TRBD1|TRBV27
TGTGCCAGCAGTCCCCAATCCCGGGACAGGGTCGGAAGGAAGCAGTACTTC
CASSPQSRDRVGRKQYF
>NA|TRBJ1-1|TRBD1|TRBV5-6
TGTGCCAGCAGCTTGGACTTCAGGGGGTATACGAACACTGAAGCTTTCTTT
CASSLDFRGYTNTEAFF
>once|TRBJ1-5|NA|TRBV5-8
TGTGCCAGCAGCTGGTCCCGGGGGCAGCATTTT
CASSWSRGQHF
>once|TRBJ2-1|TRBD2|TRBV10-3
TGTGCCATCAGTGGGTCGGGAGGGCCTTATGAGCAGTTCTTC
CAISGSGGPYEQFF
>NA|TRBJ2-1|TRBD1|TRBV14
TGTGCCAGCAGCATTCGGACAGGTGTCTCCTACAATGAGCAGTTCTTC
CASSIRTGVSYNEQFF
>NA|TRBJ2-7|NA|TRBV9
TGTGCCAGCAGCGTAGAGGCTCGGGGGAGAGCCTACGAGCAGTACTTC
CASSVEARGRAYEQYF
>NA|TRBJ2-1|NA|TRBV10-1
TGCGCCAGCAGTGAGGGCCCCAACCTCGGGTACAATGAGCAGTTCTTC
CASSEGPNLGYNEQFF
>NA|TRBJ2-1|TRBD2|TRBV4-3
TGCGCCAGCAGCCAAGGGGAGGGGTCTGGCATATACAATGAGCAGTTCTTC
CASSQGEGSGIYNEQFF
>NA|TRBJ1-1|NA|TRBV11-2
TGTGCCAGCAGGACTAACCCTTCTTCAGGCAGGAACACTGAAGCTTTCTTT
CASRTNPSSGRNTEAFF
>NA|TRBJ2-1|NA|TRBV20-1
TGCAGTGCTAGTCGCTTCGGTGAGCAGTTCTTC
CSASRFGEQFF
>NA|TRBJ2-7|NA|TRBV11-2
TGTGCCAGCAGACGAAACAGGGTCGAATCCTACGAGCAGTACTTC
CASRRNRVESYEQYF
>NA|TRBJ2-1|TRBD2|TRBV9
TGTGCCAGCAGCGAGGGGACTAGCGGGGTCTACAATGAGCAGTTCTTC
CASSEGTSGVYNEQFF
>once|TRBJ1-2|NA|TRBV11-2
TGTGCCAGCAGTGGGTCCGGCTACACCTTC
CASSGSGYTF
>NA|TRBJ2-3|TRBD2|TRBV28
TGTGCCAGCACTGCTAGCGGGAGGGCCGGCACAGATACGCAGTATTTT
CASTASGRAGTDTQYF
>once|TRBJ2-7|NA|TRBV10-1
TGCGCCAGCAGTGAGTCGCGGAGCTACGAGCAGTACTTC
CASSESRSYEQYF
>once|TRBJ2-5|NA|TRBV18
TGTGCCAGCTCACTCTCCCAGGGGTTCCAAGAGACCCAGTACTTC
CASSLSQGFQETQYF
>NA|TRBJ2-2|TRBD2|TRBV7-9
TGTGCCAGCAGCTTAGAACTGGTAGCGGGGAACACCGGGGAGCTGTTTTTT
CASSLELVAGNTGELFF
>once|TRBJ2-2|TRBD1|TRBV2
TGTGCCAGCAGTGGACAGGGGATGAACACCGGGGAGCTGTTTTTT
CASSGQGMNTGELFF
>NA|TRBJ2-2|TRBD2|TRBV28
TGTGCCAGCAGTTTTCTGACTAGCGCCGACACCGGGGAGCTGTTTTTT
CASSFLTSADTGELFF
>NA|TRBJ2-7|NA|TRBV7-7
TGTGCCAGCAGCTCACAGGGAAAGGGCGAGCAGTACTTC
CASSSQGKGEQYF
>NA|TRBJ1-2|TRBD1|TRBV18
TGTGCCAGCTCACCAGACCAGGGGGCCCGTCGATCCACCTTC
CASSPDQGARRSTF
>once|TRBJ2-2|NA|TRBV11-1
TGTGCCAGCAGCAGGAACGCAGGATGGGACACCGGGGAGCTGTTTTTT
CASSRNAGWDTGELFF
>NA|TRBJ2-6|NA|TRBV19
TGTGCCAGTAGTATGATTGGTCTAGGGTGGACTGGGGCCAACGTCCTGACTTTC
CASSMIGLGWTGANVLTF
>NA|TRBJ2-3|NA|TRBV29-1
TGCAGCGGCTCAGGTTCTAGCACAGATACGCAGTATTTT
CSGSGSSTDTQYF
>NA|TRBJ2-7|NA|TRBV5-1
TGCGCCAGCAGCTTGGCCTTGAATGGCGAGCAGTACTTC
CASSLALNGEQYF
>NA|TRBJ2-6|NA|TRBV12-2
TGTGCAAGTCGCTCCTATCTTCCAGTAACCATCGGACAGGGGGCACGCTCTGGGGCCAACGTCCTGACTTTC
CASRSYLPVTIGQGARSGANVLTF
>NA|TRBJ1-2|TRBD1|TRBV4-1
TGCGCCAGCAGCGGAAGGGGGCGGGGTGGCTACACCTTC
CASSGRGRGGYTF
>NA|TRBJ1-5|NA|TRBV6-1
TGTGCCAGCAGCTCTACCCATGGTCCCCAGCATTTT
CASSSTHGPQHF
>once|TRBJ1-2|NA|TRBV18
TGTGCCAGCTCACCTCCCAGCCGCCCGGGGGGCTACACCTTC
CASSPPSRPGGYTF
>once|TRBJ1-2|NA|TRBV11-1
TGTGCCAGCAGCTCCTTAGGACATCTCCGTAACTATGGCTACACCTTC
CASSSLGHLRNYGYTF
>NA|TRBJ2-6|NA|TRBV5-1
TGCGCCAGCAGCCCTCGAATGACAGGCCGCGTTAGCTCTGGGGCCAACGTCCTGACTTTC
CASSPRMTGRVSSGANVLTF
>NA|TRBJ2-2|TRBD2|TRBV13
TGTGCCAGCAGCCAATTAGCGGGGGGGAGACCTTTCACCGGGGAGCTGTTTTTT
CASSQLAGGRPFTGELFF
>NA|TRBJ2-3|TRBD2|TRBV5-1
TGCGCCAGCAGCGCGGCTAGCGGGGGATCAACAGATACGCAGTATTTT
CASSAASGGSTDTQYF